These 17 T cell receptor beta chains came from one sample sequenced in a study of patients and donors after allogeneic stem cell transplantation. MiXCR, applied by TCRdb to the RT-PCR reads, yields one record per CDR3 protein. The sample lists about 150,000 distinct CDR3 sequences, approximately 25% seen once, with roughly 25% in the top ten. The sequencing sample was made of blood, either unsorted or a sorted T cell fraction (not recorded which). The receptor set was obtained from a human donor who was either an allogeneic HSCT recipient or a stem cell or donor lymphocyte infusion donor (not recorded which). It is not recorded whose cells these are; they may come from a transplant donor.

V gene TRBV18 combines with J gene TRBJ2-1, with 10 bases lining up with TRBD2. The CDR3 loop spans 16 amino acids. V shed 6 bases, J shed 7 bases, and the junction held 12 bases outside the gene matches. Germline CDR1 KGHSH, CDR2 LQKENI. This chain's CDR3 is CASSSLASGSYNEQFF. The CDR3 DNA sequence: TGTGCCAGCTCCTCCTTGGCTAGCGGGAGTTATAATGAGCAGTTCTTC.

The chain recombines TRBV29-1 with TRBJ2-2; D gene uncertain. The CDR3 sequence is 14 residues long. Germline V gene sequence: CDR1 SQVTM, CDR2 ANQGSEA. The V and J ends lost 3 bases and 4 bases respectively, with 12 bases between them. CDR3 sequence (DNA): TGCAGCGTTGAGCAGATTCCCAGCACCGGGGAGCTGTTTTTT. Its translation: CSVEQIPSTGELFF.

J is TRBJ2-5 and V is TRBV5-1; 7 bases are shared with TRBD2. Germline-derived CDR1 and CDR2 are SGHRS and YFSETQ. Trimming cost V 4 bases and J 2 bases; bases outside gene matches: 8. This CDR3 has 15 residues. CDR3 region: CASSKSASGQETQYF. CDR3 DNA sequence: TGCGCCAGCAGCAAGTCGGCTAGCGGACAAGAGACCCAGTACTTC.

This chain links TRBV5-1 with TRBJ1-1; D not certain. Per germline, CDR1 SGHRS and CDR2 YFSETQ. V gave up 4 bases and J gave up 1 base, with 11 bases separating them. The CDR3 is 14 amino acids. The DNA for the CDR3 is TGCGCCAGCAGCCCGATGGACGGGAACACTGAAGCTTTCTTT. Translation gives CASSPMDGNTEAFF.

V and J are TRBV5-1 and TRBJ1-1, with 9 bases identical to TRBD1. Germline CDR1 and CDR2: SGHRS and YFSETQ. Trimming removed 6 bases from V and 3 bases from J; junction bases left unmatched: 15. The CDR3 extends over 17 amino acids. The CDR3 reads CASNLRTGVMSDTEAFF. CDR3 sequence (DNA): TGCGCCAGCAACCTCCGGACAGGGGTAATGTCGGACACTGAAGCTTTCTTT.

In its sample, this clonotype was seen many times. The V and J genes are TRBV12-3 or TRBV12-4 and TRBJ2-7, with TRBD1 matching over 7 bases. V shed 7 bases, J shed 3 bases, and the junction held 9 bases outside the gene matches. The CDR3 spans 14 residues. CDR3 in amino acids: CASTLPGQLYEQYF. Written as DNA, the CDR3 is TGTGCCAGCACCCTTCCGGGACAGCTCTACGAGCAGTACTTC.

This chain links TRBV5-1 with TRBJ2-1, with TRBD2 identical over 11 bases. J gave up 4 bases and V 0 bases, and 3 bases lay outside the gene matches. CDR1 and CDR2 (germline): SGHRS, YFSETQ. The CDR3 extends over 16 amino acids. The CDR3, as DNA: TGCGCCAGCAGCTTGGGCCGACTAGCGGGGTACAATGAGCAGTTCTTC. As protein: CASSLGRLAGYNEQFF. The whole variable domain, filled in from reference TRBV5-1 and TRBJ2-1, reads KAGVTQTPRYLIKTRGQQVTLSCSPISGHRSVSWYQQTPGQGLQFLFEYFSETQRNKGNFPGRFSGRQFSNSRSEMNVSTLELGDSALYLCASSLGRLAGYNEQFFGPGTRLTVL.

CDR3 sequence reads: CASSLIGTGAGNTIYF. The CDR3 DNA reads TGCGCCAGCAGCTTGATCGGGACAGGGGCTGGAAACACCATATATTTT. The rearrangement joins TRBV5-1 to TRBJ1-3; 10 nucleotides align to TRBD1. This CDR3 has 16 residues. The germline V gene encodes CDR1 SGHRS and CDR2 YFSETQ. V lost 1 base, J lost 2 bases, and 3 bases stayed unmatched. Based on the CDR3 plus reference TRBV5-1 and TRBJ1-3, the full variable domain is KAGVTQTPRYLIKTRGQQVTLSCSPISGHRSVSWYQQTPGQGLQFLFEYFSETQRNKGNFPGRFSGRQFSNSRSEMNVSTLELGDSALYLCASSLIGTGAGNTIYFGEGSWLTVV.

This chain links TRBV7-6 with TRBJ2-7; a possible D gene is TRBD1 (5 bases). V lost 1 base, J lost 0 bases, and 13 bases lay in between. From germline, CDR1 is SGHVS and CDR2 FNYEAQ. The CDR3 loop spans 16 amino acids. The CDR3 region has the DNA TGTGCCAGCAGCTTAGATCAGGGCAGGAGCTCCTACGAGCAGTACTTC. It is translated as CASSLDQGRSSYEQYF.

The chain couples TRBV7-8 to TRBJ1-3; D is undetermined. The CDR3 runs to 14 residues. The germline V and J ends were trimmed by 5 bases and 0 bases, with 8 bases remaining between them. Germline CDR1 is SGHVS and CDR2 is FQNEAQ. The CDR3 region is CASSRRSSGNTIYF. The CDR3 nucleotides are TGTGCCAGCAGCCGCAGGTCCTCTGGAAACACCATATATTTT. Combining the CDR3 with reference TRBV7-8 and TRBJ1-3 gives the whole variable domain GAGVSQSPRYKVAKRGQDVALRCDPISGHVSLFWYQQALGQGPEFLTYFQNEAQLDKSGLPSDRFFAERPEGSVSTLKIQRTQQEDSAVYLCASSRRSSGNTIYFGEGSWLTVV.

Only a few counts were recorded for this clonotype. V is TRBV29-1 and J is TRBJ1-3; D is possibly TRBD1 (6 bases). The CDR3 extends over 18 amino acids. Germline V lookup: CDR1 SQVTM, CDR2 ANQGSEA. V was clipped by 0 bases and J by 4 bases, with 22 bases between them. This CDR3 reads CSVEEYMESGAPGNTIYF. The CDR3 coding sequence is TGCAGCGTTGAAGAGTATATGGAGTCGGGGGCGCCCGGAAACACCATATATTTT.

This clonotype was picked up a small number of times. V gene TRBV10-2 combines with J gene TRBJ2-5; D uncertain. CDR3 length equals 12 residues. Germline V gives CDR1 WSHSY, CDR2 SAAADI. V lost 4 bases to trimming and J lost 2 bases, with 5 bases between them. CDR3 sequence: CASSGDQETQYF. In DNA form, the CDR3 reads TGCGCCAGCAGTGGGGATCAAGAGACCCAGTACTTC.

At least ten counts were recorded for this clonotype. This chain connects TRBV2 to TRBJ1-2, with 7 bases that match TRBD1. Germline CDR1 reads SNHLY; CDR2 reads FYNNEI. With 6 bases clipped from V and 4 bases from J, the junction kept 5 bases outside the gene matches. The CDR3 runs 13 residues. The CDR3 bases are TGTGCCAGCAGGGAGACAGGGATCTATGGCTACACCTTC. Protein product: CASRETGIYGYTF.

This clonotype was counted at least ten times. The J gene is TRBJ1-2, the V gene TRBV3-1; TRBD1 matches 8 bases. The CDR3 is 13 amino acids. With 10 bases clipped from V and 7 bases from J, the junction kept 11 bases outside the gene matches. CDR1 is LGHDT and CDR2 is YNNKEL in the germline V gene (reference sequence). CDR3 sequence: CATLESGGSGYTF. The CDR3 nucleotides are TGTGCCACCCTGGAGTCAGGGGGCAGTGGCTACACCTTC. Looking up the rest from reference TRBV3-1 and TRBJ1-2 gives the full variable domain: DTAVSQTPKYLVTQMGNDKSIKCEQNLGHDTMYWYKQDSKKFLKIMFSYNNKELIINETVPNRFSPKSPDKAHLNLHINSLELGDSAVYFCATLESGGSGYTFGSGTRLTVV.

The rearrangement uses TRBV7-9 and TRBJ2-1; D possibly corresponds to TRBD2 (5 bases). V shed 1 base and J shed 7 bases, with 26 bases lying between them. The CDR3 extends over 19 amino acids. From germline, CDR1 is SEHNR and CDR2 FQNEAQ (reference sequence). The CDR3 DNA follows: TGTGCCAGCAGCTTAGTAGAGCTGAGAGGGCGCGGATATTTAAATGAGCAGTTCTTC. It translates to CASSLVELRGRGYLNEQFF.

V is TRBV5-4 and J is TRBJ2-3; TRBD2 matches 7 bases. Germline loops: CDR1 SGHNT, CDR2 YYREEE (reference sequence). V was clipped by 0 bases and J by 0 bases; unmatched bases: 4. The CDR3 is made up of 16 amino acids. The CDR3 spells CASSLASGGSTDTQYF. The CDR3 DNA sequence: TGTGCCAGCAGCTTGGCTAGCGGAGGGAGCACAGATACGCAGTATTTT.

The chain recombines TRBV12-3 or TRBV12-4 with TRBJ1-1; no definite D call. V shed 5 bases and J shed 11 bases, with 18 bases lying between them. The CDR3 contains 13 residues. This CDR3 reads CASSQGLQLQAFF. DNA for the CDR3: TGTGCCAGCAGTCAAGGCCTTCAGCTGCAGGCTTTCTTT.